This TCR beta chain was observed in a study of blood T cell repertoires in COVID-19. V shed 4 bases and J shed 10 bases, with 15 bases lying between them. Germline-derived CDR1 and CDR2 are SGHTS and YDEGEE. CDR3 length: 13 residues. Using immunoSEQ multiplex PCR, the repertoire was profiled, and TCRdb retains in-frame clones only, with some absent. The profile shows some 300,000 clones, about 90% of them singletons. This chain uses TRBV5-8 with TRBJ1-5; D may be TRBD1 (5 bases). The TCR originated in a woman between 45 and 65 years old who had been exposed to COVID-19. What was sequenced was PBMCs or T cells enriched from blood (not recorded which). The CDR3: CASSNPRVGPQHF. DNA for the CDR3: TGTGCCAGCAGCAACCCCAGGGTGGGACCCCAGCATTTT.